This TCR beta chain was sequenced in a study of spatial heterogeneity in lung cancer. General observations from the study: Whereas they appeared in blood less at follow-up, ubiquitous expanded tumor TCRs appeared there more at resection.

The CDR3 consists of 15 residues. Deletions cut 0 bases from V and 2 bases from J, with 9 bases between. The germline CDR1 and CDR2 sequences are LGHNA and YNFKEQ. TCRdb fed the 5' RACE reads into MiXCR, producing one record per CDR3 protein. The sample yields about 23,000 distinct CDR3 sequences, roughly 4.5% seen once. This sample's time point: sample taken at primary tumor resection. Researchers sequenced whole RNA taken from tumor, nontumor lung or frozen PBMC without sorting. This clonotype was detected many times. Its antigen is currently unknown. Material: PBMCs, obtained at surgery. The source is a male donor with early-stage non-small cell lung cancer. The rearrangement links TRBV4-2 to TRBJ2-3, with D uncertain. DNA for the CDR3: TGTGCCAGCAGCCAAGAGGTTAGACACACAGATACGCAGTATTTT. Amino acid sequence: CASSQEVRHTDTQYF.